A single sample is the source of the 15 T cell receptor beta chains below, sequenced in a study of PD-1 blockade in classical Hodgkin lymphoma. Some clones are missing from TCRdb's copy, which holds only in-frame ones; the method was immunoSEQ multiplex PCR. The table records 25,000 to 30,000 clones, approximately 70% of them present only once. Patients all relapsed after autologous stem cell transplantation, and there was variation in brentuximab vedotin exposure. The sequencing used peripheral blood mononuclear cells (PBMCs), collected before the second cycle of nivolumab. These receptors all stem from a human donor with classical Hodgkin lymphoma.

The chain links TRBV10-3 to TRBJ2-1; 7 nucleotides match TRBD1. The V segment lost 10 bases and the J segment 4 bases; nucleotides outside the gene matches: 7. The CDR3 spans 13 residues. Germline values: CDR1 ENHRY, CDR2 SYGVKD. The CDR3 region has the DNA TGTGCCACCAGACAGGGCGTATACAATGAGCAGTTCTTC. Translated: CATRQGVYNEQFF.

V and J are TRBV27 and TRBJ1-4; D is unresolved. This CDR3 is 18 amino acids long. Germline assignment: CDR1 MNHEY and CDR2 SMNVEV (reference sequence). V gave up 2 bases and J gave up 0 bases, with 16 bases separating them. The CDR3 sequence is CASSLGIGIGATNEKLFF. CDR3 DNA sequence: TGTGCCAGCAGTTTAGGTATAGGGATCGGCGCAACTAATGAAAAACTGTTTTTT.

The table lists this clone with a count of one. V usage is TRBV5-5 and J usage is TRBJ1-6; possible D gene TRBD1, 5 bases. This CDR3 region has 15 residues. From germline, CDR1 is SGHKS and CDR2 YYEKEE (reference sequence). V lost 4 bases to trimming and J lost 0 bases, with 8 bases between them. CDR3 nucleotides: TGTGCCAGCAGCCCAGGGAGCTCCTATAATTCACCCCTCCACTTT. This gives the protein CASSPGSSYNSPLHF.

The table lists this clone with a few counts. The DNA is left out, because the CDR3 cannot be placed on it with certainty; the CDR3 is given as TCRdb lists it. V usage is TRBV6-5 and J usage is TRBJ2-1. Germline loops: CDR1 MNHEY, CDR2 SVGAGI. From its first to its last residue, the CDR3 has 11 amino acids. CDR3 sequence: CASSILGEQFF.

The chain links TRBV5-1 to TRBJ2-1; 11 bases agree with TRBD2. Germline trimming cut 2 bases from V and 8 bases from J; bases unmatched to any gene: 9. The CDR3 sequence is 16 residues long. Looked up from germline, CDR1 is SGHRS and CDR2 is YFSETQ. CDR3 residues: CASSFTSGGYGDEQFF. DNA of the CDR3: TGCGCCAGCAGCTTTACTAGCGGGGGTTACGGGGATGAGCAGTTCTTC. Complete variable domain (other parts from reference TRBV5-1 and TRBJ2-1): KAGVTQTPRYLIKTRGQQVTLSCSPISGHRSVSWYQQTPGQGLQFLFEYFSETQRNKGNFPGRFSGRQFSNSRSEMNVSTLELGDSALYLCASSFTSGGYGDEQFFGPGTRLTVL.

CDR3 loop: CASREGLGRTEAFF. CDR3 DNA: TGTGCCAGTAGGGAGGGCCTAGGGAGGACTGAAGCTTTCTTT. The chain is built from TRBV19 and TRBJ1-1; no firm D call. Germline CDR1 LNHDA, CDR2 SQIVND (reference sequence). V was shortened by 6 bases and J by 5 bases, with 16 bases between the two germline ends. This CDR3 has 14 residues.

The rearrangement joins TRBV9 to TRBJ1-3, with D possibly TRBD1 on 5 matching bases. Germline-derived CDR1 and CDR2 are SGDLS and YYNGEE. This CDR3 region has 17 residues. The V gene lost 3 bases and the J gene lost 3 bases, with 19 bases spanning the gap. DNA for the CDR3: TGTGCCAGCAGCGCGGACATGGGTAGGCGGAGTGGAAACACCATATATTTT. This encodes CASSADMGRRSGNTIYF. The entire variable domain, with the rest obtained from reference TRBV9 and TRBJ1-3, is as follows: DSGVTQTPKHLITATGQRVTLRCSPRSGDLSVYWYQQSLDQGLQFLIQYYNGEERAKGNILERFSAQQFPDLHSELNLSSLELGDSALYFCASSADMGRRSGNTIYFGEGSWLTVV.

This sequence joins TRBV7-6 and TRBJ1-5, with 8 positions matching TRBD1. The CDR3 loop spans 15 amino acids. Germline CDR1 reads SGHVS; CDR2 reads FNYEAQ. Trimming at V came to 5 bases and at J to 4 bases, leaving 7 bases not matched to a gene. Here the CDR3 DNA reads TGTGCCAGCAGCCCCGGATACAGGGGGAATCAGCCCCAGCATTTT. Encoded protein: CASSPGYRGNQPQHF.

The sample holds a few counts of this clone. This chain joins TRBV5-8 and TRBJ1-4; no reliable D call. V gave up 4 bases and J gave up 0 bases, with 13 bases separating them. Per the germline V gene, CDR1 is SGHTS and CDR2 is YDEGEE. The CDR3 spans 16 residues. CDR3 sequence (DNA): TGTGCCAGCAGCGCCGGTGCGGCGGCAACTAATGAAAAACTGTTTTTT. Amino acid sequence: CASSAGAAATNEKLFF.

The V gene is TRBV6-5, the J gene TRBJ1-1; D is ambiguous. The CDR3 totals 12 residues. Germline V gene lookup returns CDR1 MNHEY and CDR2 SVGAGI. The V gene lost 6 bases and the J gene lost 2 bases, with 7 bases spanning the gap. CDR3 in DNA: TGTGCCAGCAGCCAGAGAAACACTGAAGCTTTCTTT. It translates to CASSQRNTEAFF.

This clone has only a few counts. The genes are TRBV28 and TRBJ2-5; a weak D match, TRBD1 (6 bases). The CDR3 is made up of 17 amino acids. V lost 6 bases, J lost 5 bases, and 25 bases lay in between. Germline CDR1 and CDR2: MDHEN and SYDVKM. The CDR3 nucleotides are TGTGCCAGCAGGGTGGGGGCCGGTGGGACACTAGAGGAGACCCAGTACTTC. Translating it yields CASRVGAGGTLEETQYF. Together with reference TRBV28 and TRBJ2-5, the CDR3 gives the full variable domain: DVKVTQSSRYLVKRTGEKVFLECVQDMDHENMFWYRQDPGLGLRLIYFSYDVKMKEKGDIPEGYSVSREKKERFSLILESASTNQTSMYLCASRVGAGGTLEETQYFGPGTRLLVL.

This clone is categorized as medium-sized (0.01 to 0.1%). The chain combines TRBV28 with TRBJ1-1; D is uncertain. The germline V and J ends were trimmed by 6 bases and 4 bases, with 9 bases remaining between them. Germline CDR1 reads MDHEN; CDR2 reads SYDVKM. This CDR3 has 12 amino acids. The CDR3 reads CASRAGGTEAFF. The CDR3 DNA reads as TGTGCCAGCAGGGCGGGCGGCACTGAAGCTTTCTTT.

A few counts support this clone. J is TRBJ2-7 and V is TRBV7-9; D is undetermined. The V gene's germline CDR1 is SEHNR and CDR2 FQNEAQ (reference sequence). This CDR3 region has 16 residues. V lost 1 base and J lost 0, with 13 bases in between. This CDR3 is CASSLGLGFFSYEQYF. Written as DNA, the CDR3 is TGTGCCAGCAGCTTAGGTTTGGGTTTCTTCTCCTACGAGCAGTACTTC.

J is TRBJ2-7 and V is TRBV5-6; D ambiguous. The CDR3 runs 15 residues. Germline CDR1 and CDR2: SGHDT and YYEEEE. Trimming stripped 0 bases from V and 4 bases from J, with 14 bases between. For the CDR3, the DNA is TGTGCCAGCAGCTTGGCGCAGTCTGGTCGGTACGAGCAGTACTTC. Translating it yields CASSLAQSGRYEQYF. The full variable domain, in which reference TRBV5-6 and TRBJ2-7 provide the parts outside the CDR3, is DAGVTQSPTHLIKTRGQQVTLRCSPKSGHDTVSWYQQALGQGPQFIFQYYEEEERQRGNFPDRFSGHQFPNYSSELNVNALLLGDSALYLCASSLAQSGRYEQYFGPGTRLTVT.

For the CDR3, the DNA is TGTGCCAGCAGCCTCGCGGGAACGGGGGGGATTCAGTACTTC. Its translation is CASSLAGTGGIQYF. This chain joins TRBV28 and TRBJ2-4; 8 nucleotides line up with TRBD2. CDR3 length equals 14 residues. Germline-derived CDR1 and CDR2 are MDHEN and SYDVKM. Trimming at V came to 6 bases and at J to 10 bases, leaving 11 bases not matched to a gene.